Below are 27 T cell receptor beta chains sequenced from a single sample in a study of long-term antiretroviral therapy in people with HIV. Survey level was the resolution at which the v3.0 immunoSEQ assay ran. Libraries were prepared by immunoSEQ multiplex PCR; TCRdb keeps only in-frame clonotypes and omits some of them. Of about 25,000 clones listed, 65% to 90% are singletons. Sequences were derived from unsorted PBMCs, sampled at the start of antiretroviral therapy, before treatment. The receptors were sampled from a woman under 30 with HIV.

This rearrangement joins TRBV28 to TRBJ2-2; 8 bases are shared with TRBD1. The CDR3 runs to 15 residues. Trimming at V came to 7 bases and at J to 3 bases, leaving 7 bases not matched to a gene. CDR1 and CDR2 (germline): MDHEN, SYDVKM. The CDR3 spells CASTFGQGDTGELFF. The CDR3 DNA is TGTGCCAGCACGTTCGGACAGGGTGACACCGGGGAGCTGTTTTTT.

The chain joins TRBV29-1 to TRBJ2-1, with a weak D call TRBD2 (6 bases). V lost 1 base, J lost 8 bases, and 9 bases lay in between. Per the germline V gene, CDR1 is SQVTM and CDR2 is ANQGSEA. CDR3 size: 12 residues. DNA for the CDR3: TGCAGCGTTGAAGCGGGAGAGGATGAGCAGTTCTTC. It yields the protein CSVEAGEDEQFF.

The rearrangement uses TRBV29-1 and TRBJ2-3; D perhaps matches TRBD2 (7 bases). Germline V gives CDR1 SQVTM, CDR2 ANQGSEA. Trimming stripped 1 base from V and 1 base from J, with 12 bases between. There are 15 residues in the CDR3. The CDR3 is CSVEGGGGRTDTQYF. For the CDR3, the DNA is TGCAGCGTTGAAGGGGGCGGGGGCCGCACAGATACGCAGTATTTT.

This clone occurred a few times. The gene calls are TRBV10-1 and TRBJ1-1; 8 nucleotides line up with TRBD1. Germline V CDR1 and CDR2: WNHNN, SYGVQD (reference sequence). V lost 6 bases, J lost 4 bases, and 7 bases stayed unmatched. The CDR3 length is 14 residues. The CDR3 protein is CASSRDRIPTEAFF. Written as DNA, the CDR3 is TGCGCCAGCAGCCGGGACAGGATCCCCACTGAAGCTTTCTTT.

This chain uses TRBV23-1 with TRBJ2-2; TRBD1 matches 7 bases. TRBV23-1 is flagged as an ORF with uncertain function. V trimming: 2 bases; J trimming: 1 base; junction bases outside the gene matches: 10. The CDR3 extends over 18 amino acids. CDR3 DNA: TGCGCCAGCAGTCAAGTCCCCGTTCACAGGGGGAACACCGGGGAGCTGTTTTTT. It yields the protein CASSQVPVHRGNTGELFF.

This chain links TRBV4-2 with TRBJ2-7, with D hard to call. The CDR3 has 17 amino acids. V was cut by 0 bases and J by 3 bases, with 18 bases left in between. Germline CDR1 and CDR2: LGHNA and YNFKEQ. CDR3 region: CASSQDPLGLSNYEQYF. The CDR3 DNA reads TGTGCCAGCAGCCAAGATCCCCTCGGGCTGTCCAACTACGAGCAGTACTTC.

This chain connects TRBV5-6 to TRBJ1-4; D unresolved. CDR1 is SGHDT, CDR2 YYEEEE, per germline. Trimming cost V 5 bases and J 2 bases, with 19 bases left between them. This CDR3 has 17 amino acids. This CDR3 reads CASSLLAGKGTNEKLFF. CDR3 sequence (DNA): TGTGCCAGCAGTTTACTGGCGGGGAAGGGCACTAATGAAAAACTGTTTTTT.

The chain is built from TRBV28 and TRBJ2-1; possible D gene TRBD2, 5 bases. The CDR3 covers 16 residues. Trimming removed 3 bases from V and 0 bases from J, with 12 bases in between. Germline lookup yields CDR1 MDHEN and CDR2 SYDVKM. CDR3: CASSLKRRSSYNEQFF. The CDR3 DNA follows: TGTGCCAGCAGTTTGAAGCGGAGGAGCTCCTACAATGAGCAGTTCTTC.

V gene TRBV18 combines with J gene TRBJ2-7; D is possibly TRBD1 (5 bases). Trimming took 3 bases from V and 2 from J, leaving 8 bases between them. There are 13 residues in the CDR3. Per germline, CDR1 KGHSH and CDR2 LQKENI. This CDR3 is CASSPQGPYEQYF. CDR3 coding DNA: TGTGCCAGCTCACCCCAGGGCCCCTACGAGCAGTACTTC.

The CDR3 spells CASSPGFIFPRPPANTGELFF. As DNA, the CDR3 is TGTGCCAGCTCACCAGGATTCATCTTCCCGAGGCCCCCGGCGAACACCGGGGAGCTGTTTTTT. The V call is TRBV18, the J call TRBJ2-2; D uncertain. This CDR3 comprises 21 residues. V was trimmed by 2 bases and J by 0 bases, leaving 25 bases between them. Germline V gene lookup returns CDR1 KGHSH and CDR2 LQKENI.

The chain links TRBV6-9 to TRBJ1-2; no reliable D call. Germline V gives CDR1 MNHGY, CDR2 SVAAGI. V was trimmed by 8 bases and J by 4 bases, leaving 20 bases between them. The CDR3 is 15 amino acids. Here the CDR3 reads CASATFVLGPYGYTF. Written as DNA, the CDR3 is TGTGCCAGCGCCACCTTTGTTTTAGGGCCCTATGGCTACACCTTC.

The chain couples TRBV29-1 to TRBJ2-6, with D possibly TRBD1 on 5 matching bases. V lost 5 bases and J lost 1, with 6 bases in between. The CDR3 is 13 amino acids. Germline V gives CDR1 SQVTM, CDR2 ANQGSEA. In nucleotides, the CDR3 is TGCAGCGTTTCAGGGTCTGGGGCCAACGTCCTGACTTTC. It specifies CSVSGSGANVLTF.

This sequence joins TRBV28 and TRBJ1-3; D not certain. The CDR3 is 14 amino acids. Trimming removed 1 base from V and 0 bases from J, with 4 bases in between. Germline-derived CDR1 and CDR2 are MDHEN and SYDVKM. The DNA of the CDR3 is TGTGCCAGCAGTTTATACAGCTCTGGAAACACCATATATTTT. It encodes CASSLYSSGNTIYF.

This clone was detected only once. The rearrangement uses TRBV10-3 and TRBJ2-5; D is uncertain. CDR1 and CDR2 (germline): ENHRY, SYGVKD. The CDR3 spans 13 residues. Trimming removed 0 bases at V and 3 bases at J, with 5 bases between. CDR3 coding DNA: TGTGCCATCAGTGAGTCGGGGAAAGAGACCCAGTACTTC. Its translation is CAISESGKETQYF.

The chain is built from TRBV4-1 and TRBJ1-5; D is unclear. This CDR3 contains 16 residues. V shed 2 bases and J shed 4 bases, with 15 bases lying between them. From germline, CDR1 is MGHRA and CDR2 YSYEKL. CDR3 loop: CASSQSLAVGNQPQHF. In nucleotides, the CDR3 is TGCGCCAGCAGCCAATCTCTGGCTGTCGGAAATCAGCCCCAGCATTTT.

This clone came up a few times. The chain recombines TRBV7-3 with TRBJ2-3; D possibly matches TRBD1 or TRBD2 (6 bases each). The germline V gene has CDR1 SGHTA and CDR2 FQGTGA. The CDR3 runs to 15 residues. V was pared by 6 bases and J by 6 bases, with 19 bases between. The CDR3 region is CASSPAGQGPDTQYF. CDR3 nucleotides: TGTGCCAGCAGTCCTGCGGGACAAGGGCCGGATACGCAGTATTTT. The full variable domain, in which reference TRBV7-3 and TRBJ2-3 provide the parts outside the CDR3, is GAGVSQTPSNKVTEKGKYVELRCDPISGHTALYWYRQSLGQGPEFLIYFQGTGAADDSGLPNDRFFAVRPEGSVSTLKIQRTERGDSAVYLCASSPAGQGPDTQYFGPGTRLTVL.

This clone is a singleton in its sample. The gene calls are TRBV15 and TRBJ2-7, with D perhaps matching TRBD1 (6 bases). V gave up 0 bases and J gave up 3 bases, with 9 bases separating them. CDR1 is LNHNV, CDR2 YYDKDF, per germline (reference sequence). The CDR3 sequence is 14 residues long. CDR3 DNA: TGTGCCACCAGCAGAGATCGAGGGGGCTACGAGCAGTACTTC. It is translated as CATSRDRGGYEQYF.

The chain links TRBV18 to TRBJ2-1; D is ambiguous. In germline, CDR1 is KGHSH, CDR2 LQKENI. This CDR3 has 14 residues. V dropped 0 bases and J dropped 0 bases, with 3 bases sitting between them. The CDR3 region has the DNA TGTGCCAGCTCACCACCGGGCTCCTACAATGAGCAGTTCTTC. This encodes CASSPPGSYNEQFF. Together with reference TRBV18 and TRBJ2-1, the CDR3 gives the full variable domain: NAGVMQNPRHLVRRRGQEARLRCSPMKGHSHVYWYRQLPEEGLKFMVYLQKENIIDESGMPKERFSAEFPKEGPSILRIQQVVRGDSAAYFCASSPPGSYNEQFFGPGTRLTVL.

The chain combines TRBV5-1 with TRBJ1-1; D is ambiguous. Trimming removed 3 bases at V and 1 base at J, with 10 bases between. The CDR3 spans 14 residues. Germline V CDR1 and CDR2: SGHRS, YFSETQ. The CDR3 region is CASSYDTANTEAFF. Written as DNA, the CDR3 is TGCGCCAGCAGCTACGACACCGCGAACACTGAAGCTTTCTTT.

This sequence joins TRBV6-5 and TRBJ2-1, with 9 bases lining up with TRBD2. With 4 bases clipped from V and 4 bases from J, the junction kept 5 bases outside the gene matches. From germline, CDR1 is MNHEY and CDR2 SVGAGI. The CDR3 contains 15 residues. The DNA for the CDR3 is TGTGCCAGCAGTTTAGCGGGGGAAATATACAATGAGCAGTTCTTC. Translated, it gives CASSLAGEIYNEQFF.

The chain couples TRBV5-5 to TRBJ2-3, with 11 nucleotides matching TRBD1. J lost 5 bases, V lost 3 bases, and 14 bases had no gene match. The CDR3 covers 18 residues. CDR1 and CDR2 from the germline V gene are SGHKS and YYEKEE (reference sequence). The CDR3 DNA sequence: TGTGCCAGCAGCTCCCCCGTGGGGACAGGGGGTAGTGGAGATACGCAGTATTTT. Translated, it gives CASSSPVGTGGSGDTQYF.

By frequency in the sample, this clone is medium-sized. The chain employs TRBV10-1 and TRBJ1-5; D is unresolved. Germline-derived CDR1 and CDR2 are WNHNN and SYGVQD (reference sequence). The ends were cut back, 6 bases at V and 0 bases at J, with 15 bases in the middle. CDR3 size: 16 residues. In DNA form, the CDR3 reads TGCGCCAGCAGCAGTTATCAGAACCTTAGCAATCAGCCCCAGCATTTT. Its translation: CASSSYQNLSNQPQHF.

The J gene is TRBJ1-1, the V gene TRBV7-2; 8 bases fit TRBD1. V shed 5 bases and J 2 bases; nucleotides not matched to a gene: 4. The CDR3 has 14 residues. Germline V gives CDR1 SGHTA, CDR2 FQGNSA. CDR3 DNA sequence: TGTGCCAGCAGCCTACAGGGGGGTAACACTGAAGCTTTCTTT. It yields the protein CASSLQGGNTEAFF.

The chain combines TRBV9 with TRBJ2-1; TRBD1 agrees at 9 bases. V was pared by 0 bases and J by 15 bases, with 16 bases of the junction left unmatched. The CDR3 covers 16 residues. CDR1 is SGDLS and CDR2 is YYNGEE in the germline V gene. CDR3 sequence (DNA): TGTGCCAGCAGCGTAGGGTTTTGGGGACAGGGTGTCTATCCGTTCTTC. Its translation: CASSVGFWGQGVYPFF.

As DNA, the CDR3 is TGTGCCAGCAGCTTAGACAGGGGGCAGGATGAGCAGTTCTTC. Its protein product is CASSLDRGQDEQFF. The chain is built from TRBV6-5 and TRBJ2-1; 10 nucleotides agree with TRBD1. Germline trimming cut 6 bases from V and 8 bases from J; bases unmatched to any gene: 7. From germline, CDR1 is MNHEY and CDR2 SVGAGI. The CDR3 contains 14 residues.

The genes are TRBV19 and TRBJ2-2, with 8 nucleotides matching TRBD1. Germline CDR1 LNHDA, CDR2 SQIVND (reference sequence). The CDR3 loop spans 15 amino acids. Trimming removed 7 bases from V and 6 bases from J; junction bases left unmatched: 10. In DNA form, the CDR3 reads TGTGCCAGTAAATGGTCGGACAGGGTTTCCGGGGAGCTGTTTTTT. It specifies CASKWSDRVSGELFF.

J is TRBJ1-3 and V is TRBV4-1; D gene ambiguous. Trimming shortened V by 0 bases and J by 4 bases, and 7 bases separated the two germline ends. Looked up from germline, CDR1 is MGHRA and CDR2 is YSYEKL. This CDR3 comprises 14 residues. DNA for the CDR3: TGCGCCAGCAGCCAAGATCAGGTGGGAAACACCATATATTTT. Translating it yields CASSQDQVGNTIYF.